A selection of T cell receptor beta chains follows, all from one sample in a study of technical replicates of blood from a few donors. Repertoires were generated with immunoSEQ multiplex PCR, while TCRdb's copy carries only in-frame clones and drops some. Of tens of thousands of clones detected, around 94% appear once; the ten largest clones hold 0.38%. The material sequenced was T cells isolated from PBMCs. The receptor source for this set is a human donor in good health. Both conserved end residues are part of each CDR3. The D gene is left open where the match is weak. Some rows have no size entry. The others give once, few or many, or a class for an expanded clone.

d_gene,abundance,j_gene,v_gene,CDR3nt,CDR3aa
TRBD1,once,TRBJ1-1,TRBV9,TGTGCCAGCAGCGGCGACAGGGAGATCACTGAAGCTTTCTTT,CASSGDREITEAFF
-,-,TRBJ2-4,TRBV1,TGCACCAGCAGCCAAGAGGACCCGGGACAGGGGGTCGCCAAAAACATTCAGTACTTC,CTSSQEDPGQGVAKNIQYF
TRBD1,-,TRBJ2-2,TRBV9,TGTGCCAGCAGCCCACGGGACAGCTACACCGGGGAGCTGTTTTTT,CASSPRDSYTGELFF
TRBD1,-,TRBJ1-3,TRBV28,TGTGCCAGCAGCCAAGGACAGGGCTTCAACTCTGGAAACACCATATATTTT,CASSQGQGFNSGNTIYF
-,-,TRBJ2-3,TRBV12-1,TGTGCCAGCAGCTTTGGACGAGCGGGAGTGGGCACAGATACGCAGTATTTT,CASSFGRAGVGTDTQYF
-,few,TRBJ1-5,TRBV7-8,TGTGCCAGCAGCTTAGCAATACAGAAAAATCAGCCCCAGCATTTT,CASSLAIQKNQPQHF
TRBD2,-,TRBJ2-7,TRBV7-2,TGTGCCAGCAGCTTAGGGGCTAGCGGGACCTACGAGCAGTACTTC,CASSLGASGTYEQYF
-,-,TRBJ1-3,TRBV27,TGTGCCAGCAGCCTACCTGGAAACACCATATATTTT,CASSLPGNTIYF
TRBD2,-,TRBJ2-3,TRBV2,TGTGCCAGCAAGGAGACTAGCGGGAGGACAAGCACAGATACGCAGTATTTT,CASKETSGRTSTDTQYF
-,-,TRBJ2-5,TRBV30,TGTGCCTGGAGCGCAGGGTTGCAGGAGACCCAGTACTTC,CAWSAGLQETQYF
TRBD1,-,TRBJ2-2,TRBV7-6,TGTGCCAGCAGCTCACCGACAGGGGCCGGGGAGCTGTTTTTT,CASSSPTGAGELFF
-,-,TRBJ2-1,TRBV27,TGTGCCAGCAGTTTCTGGGTGGAGGCCGGTGAGCAGTTCTTC,CASSFWVEAGEQFF
TRBD2,-,TRBJ2-3,TRBV11-3,TGTGCCAGCAGCTTAGCCGACCGACTAGCAGTCAGCACAGATACGCAGTATTTT,CASSLADRLAVSTDTQYF
-,-,TRBJ1-1,TRBV27,TGTGCCAGCAGTTTAGCGAGGCAGAACACTGAAGCTTTCTTT,CASSLARQNTEAFF
-,once,TRBJ1-1,TRBV19,TGTGCCAGTAGTATAAGGGAGGAGGTGAACACTGAAGCTTTCTTT,CASSIREEVNTEAFF
-,-,TRBJ2-7,TRBV10-3,TGTGCCATCAGTGAGTTAGGAGGGAAAAGGTCCTACGAGCAGTACTTC,CAISELGGKRSYEQYF
TRBD2,-,TRBJ2-3,TRBV29-1,TGCAGCGTGGGGACTAGCATAGATACGCAGTATTTT,CSVGTSIDTQYF
TRBD2,-,TRBJ2-7,TRBV7-6,TGTGCCAGCAGCTTAGGCGGGAGAGGCGAGCAGTACTTC,CASSLGGRGEQYF
TRBD1,-,TRBJ2-5,TRBV28,TGTGCCAGCAGACTACAGGGGATCCAAGAGACCCAGTACTTC,CASRLQGIQETQYF
-,-,TRBJ2-7,TRBV4-1,TGCGCCAGCAGCCAAGGCTCGGGGTTCTCCTACGAGCAGTACTTC,CASSQGSGFSYEQYF
TRBD2,-,TRBJ2-5,TRBV10-3,TGTGCCATCAGCAAGTATTCCCAGCGGGAGAGAACCAATGAAGAGGAGACCCAGTACTTC,CAISKYSQRERTNEEETQYF
-,-,TRBJ1-1,TRBV19,TGTGCCAGTAGCGGGGGGGCTCTGAACACTGAAGCTTTCTTT,CASSGGALNTEAFF
-,-,TRBJ2-7,TRBV2,TGTGCCAGCAGTGACGACGGGTACTACGAGCAGTACTTC,CASSDDGYYEQYF
TRBD2,-,TRBJ2-5,TRBV12-5,TGTGCTAGTGGTTTAGCCAAACCGGGACTAGCGGGACAAGAGACCCAGTACTTC,CASGLAKPGLAGQETQYF
TRBD2,-,TRBJ2-1,TRBV12-5,TGTGCTAGTGGTTTGGGGACTAGTCGAAACAATGAGCAGTTCTTC,CASGLGTSRNNEQFF
-,-,TRBJ2-7,TRBV20-1,TGCAGTGCTAGGCCGAGCTACGAGCAGTACTTC,CSARPSYEQYF
TRBD2,-,TRBJ2-1,TRBV18,TGTGCCAGCTCAGTCGCGGGACTAGAAATTAATGAGCAGTTCTTC,CASSVAGLEINEQFF
-,-,TRBJ1-3,TRBV5-6,TGTGCCAGCAGCCATAGACAGCACTCTGGAAACACCATATATTTT,CASSHRQHSGNTIYF
-,-,TRBJ1-2,TRBV7-8,TGTGCCAGCAGCTTAGGGGCCACCATGTCTAACTATGGCTACACCTTC,CASSLGATMSNYGYTF